The 21 T cell receptor beta chains listed next were all sequenced from one sample in a study of shared clonotypes between healthy human individuals. Some clones are missing from TCRdb's copy, which holds only in-frame ones; the method was immunoSEQ multiplex PCR. Of roughly 2,500,000 clones listed, 80% to 95% are singletons. Source material: naive CD4+ T cells from PBMCs. Subset defined: CD45RA+ positively selected. Every receptor here comes from a man between 18 and 29 years old in good health. Some clones in this sample may be carry-over from other donors' samples.

This chain uses TRBV4-1 with TRBJ2-2; D is undetermined. The V end was cut by 0 bases, the J end by 1 base, with 18 bases between. From germline, CDR1 is MGHRA and CDR2 YSYEKL. This CDR3 spans 19 amino acids. CDR3 DNA: TGCGCCAGCAGCCAAGATCGTTCTGGGGTAGTGGGGAACACCGGGGAGCTGTTTTTT. This codes for CASSQDRSGVVGNTGELFF.

The rearrangement joins TRBV7-9 to TRBJ1-2; 8 bases are a match to TRBD1. The germline CDR1 and CDR2 sequences are SEHNR and FQNEAQ (reference sequence). The CDR3 consists of 14 residues. V trimming: 2 bases; J trimming: 6 bases; junction bases outside the gene matches: 5. The CDR3 nucleotides are TGTGCCAGCAGCTTACAGGGGGCCTATGATGGCTACACCTTC. Translating gives CASSLQGAYDGYTF.

This chain connects TRBV4-1 to TRBJ1-5, with D unresolved. V was trimmed by 4 bases and J by 6 bases, leaving 10 bases between them. Germline V gene data show CDR1 as MGHRA and CDR2 as YSYEKL. The CDR3 is made up of 13 amino acids. The DNA for the CDR3 is TGCGCCAGCAGCCCCCCGGGAGGTCAGCCCCAGCATTTT. Its protein product is CASSPPGGQPQHF.

This clone has only one observation. The chain combines TRBV18 with TRBJ1-2, with 9 nucleotides matching TRBD1. Germline CDR1 and CDR2: KGHSH and LQKENI. The CDR3 is made up of 13 amino acids. V was pared by 3 bases and J by 7 bases, with 3 bases of the junction left unmatched. The CDR3 region has the DNA TGTGCCAGCTCACCCCTGACAGGGGGTGGCTACACCTTC. Residues: CASSPLTGGGYTF.

The J gene is TRBJ2-1, the V gene TRBV7-3, with 10 bases aligning to TRBD2. V lost 1 base to trimming and J lost 6 bases; unmatched junction nucleotides: 3. CDR1 SGHTA and CDR2 FQGTGA come from the germline V gene. This CDR3 has 15 residues. As DNA, the CDR3 is TGTGCCAGCAGCTTAAGAGCGGGAGGGGTCAATGAGCAGTTCTTC. Translation gives CASSLRAGGVNEQFF.

J is TRBJ2-3 and V is TRBV6-6; 9 positions match TRBD1. Germline trimming cut 5 bases from V and 9 bases from J; bases unmatched to any gene: 15. Looked up from germline, CDR1 is MNHNY and CDR2 is SVGAGI (reference sequence). The CDR3 loop spans 16 amino acids. The CDR3 spells CASSQGQGPLPSTQYF. The CDR3 DNA sequence: TGTGCCAGCAGTCAGGGACAGGGCCCTCTTCCCAGCACGCAGTATTTT.

This chain connects TRBV6-5 to TRBJ2-7; a weak D match, TRBD1 (6 bases). The length of the CDR3 is 15 residues. Germline values: CDR1 MNHEY, CDR2 SVGAGI. Trimming shortened V by 0 bases and J by 0 bases, and 9 bases separated the two germline ends. The CDR3: CASSYSGAGSYEQYF. The DNA for the CDR3 is TGTGCCAGCAGTTACTCGGGGGCAGGCTCCTACGAGCAGTACTTC.

A note on this clone: This same CDR3 is encoded by further DNA sequences in the sample. The chain has TRBV5-1 and TRBJ1-4; no firm D call. V shed 4 bases and J shed 5 bases, with 6 bases lying between them. CDR1 and CDR2 (germline): SGHRS, YFSETQ. The CDR3 covers 12 residues. The CDR3 DNA follows: TGCGCCAGCAGCCGAACAAATGAAAAACTGTTTTTT. It yields the protein CASSRTNEKLFF. Full variable domain (outside the CDR3, taken from reference TRBV5-1 and TRBJ1-4): KAGVTQTPRYLIKTRGQQVTLSCSPISGHRSVSWYQQTPGQGLQFLFEYFSETQRNKGNFPGRFSGRQFSNSRSEMNVSTLELGDSALYLCASSRTNEKLFFGSGTQLSVL.

The chain recombines TRBV25-1 with TRBJ2-7; possible D gene TRBD1, 6 bases. The CDR3 loop spans 16 amino acids. With 1 base removed from V and 0 bases from J, the gap between germline ends came to 13 bases. The germline CDR1 and CDR2 sequences are MGHDK and SYGVNS. Here the CDR3 reads CASSESPGHLSYEQYF. CDR3 DNA sequence: TGTGCCAGCAGTGAATCCCCGGGACACCTCTCCTACGAGCAGTACTTC.

The chain combines TRBV30 with TRBJ2-7; TRBD1 agrees at 7 bases. Germline-derived CDR1 and CDR2 are GTSNPN and SVGIG (reference sequence). This CDR3 contains 13 residues. V lost 6 bases, J lost 4 bases, and 9 bases stayed unmatched. The CDR3, as DNA: TGTGCCTGTCAAGTAAGGGGGCGGTACGAGCAGTACTTC. Translating it yields CACQVRGRYEQYF.

The rearrangement uses TRBV5-8 and TRBJ1-2, with D unresolved. CDR1 and CDR2 (germline): SGHTS, YDEGEE. This CDR3 region has 15 residues. V was shortened by 5 bases and J by 3 bases, with 17 bases between the two germline ends. CDR3 nucleotides: TGTGCCAGCAGACCAGGACCCGGACCGTACTATGGCTACACCTTC. It specifies CASRPGPGPYYGYTF. Filled out from reference TRBV5-8 and TRBJ1-2, the complete variable domain reads EAGVTQSPTHLIKTRGQQATLRCSPISGHTSVYWYQQALGLGLQFLLWYDEGEERNRGNFPPRFSGRQFPNYSSELNVNALELEDSALYLCASRPGPGPYYGYTFGSGTRLTVV.

The gene calls are TRBV9 and TRBJ2-1; D is uncertain. This CDR3 has 14 residues. With 0 bases removed from V and 5 bases from J, the gap between germline ends came to 9 bases. Germline lookup yields CDR1 SGDLS and CDR2 YYNGEE. DNA of the CDR3: TGTGCCAGCAGCGTAGCGGCGGCAAACAATGAGCAGTTCTTC. Translation: CASSVAAANNEQFF.

The rearrangement joins TRBV29-1 to TRBJ2-1; no reliable D call. Germline V gene data show CDR1 as SQVTM and CDR2 as ANQGSEA. The ends were cut back, 7 bases at V and 7 bases at J, with 8 bases in the middle. The CDR3 is 10 amino acids. In nucleotides, the CDR3 is TGCAGCGCTTCGATTAATGAGCAGTTCTTC. Its protein is CSASINEQFF.

The J gene is TRBJ2-1, the V gene TRBV18; D is unresolved. Trimming removed 0 bases at V and 6 bases at J, with 9 bases between. This CDR3 is 14 amino acids long. The germline V gene encodes CDR1 KGHSH and CDR2 LQKENI. CDR3 region: CASSPPHTFNEQFF. CDR3 bases: TGTGCCAGCTCACCACCGCACACATTCAATGAGCAGTTCTTC.

The chain is built from TRBV4-1 and TRBJ2-7; TRBD2 matches at 13 bases. From germline, CDR1 is MGHRA and CDR2 YSYEKL. The CDR3 length is 18 residues. After removal of 4 bases from V and 0 bases from J, the junction contained 9 bases not matched to a gene. CDR3: CASSRIPGLAGSSYEQYF. CDR3 nucleotides: TGCGCCAGCAGCCGCATCCCGGGACTAGCGGGAAGCTCCTACGAGCAGTACTTC.

The genes are TRBV4-1 and TRBJ2-2, with D possibly TRBD1 on 5 matching bases. The CDR3 is made up of 15 amino acids. Trimming left V 4 bases short and J 2 bases short, with 11 bases between. Germline values: CDR1 MGHRA, CDR2 YSYEKL. The CDR3 DNA reads TGCGCCAGCAGCCGTTCAACAGGCAACACCGGGGAGCTGTTTTTT. Translated: CASSRSTGNTGELFF.

The CDR3 bases are TGCGCCAGCAGCTATCTCATAAGAGGGGGCATTCAGTACAATGAGCAGTTCTTC. Its protein product is CASSYLIRGGIQYNEQFF. The V and J genes are TRBV5-1 and TRBJ2-1, with 7 bases matching TRBD1. V lost 3 bases to trimming and J lost 4 bases; unmatched junction nucleotides: 16. Germline V gives CDR1 SGHRS, CDR2 YFSETQ. The CDR3 loop spans 18 amino acids.

V is TRBV5-1 and J is TRBJ1-2, with no clear D. The germline CDR1 and CDR2 sequences are SGHRS and YFSETQ. This CDR3 region has 14 residues. The ends were cut back, 2 bases at V and 0 bases at J, with 8 bases in the middle. CDR3 region: CASSLTPANYGYTF. The CDR3 DNA reads as TGCGCCAGCAGCTTAACCCCGGCTAACTATGGCTACACCTTC.

This clone was found once. This chain joins TRBV11-1 and TRBJ1-1; the D gene is possibly TRBD1 (5 bases). Germline CDR1 is SGHAT and CDR2 is FQDESV (reference sequence). There are 14 residues in the CDR3. Trimming cost V 5 bases and J 1 base, with 11 bases left between them. CDR3 sequence (DNA): TGTGCCAGCAGCCCAGAGACAGCGAACACTGAAGCTTTCTTT. It specifies CASSPETANTEAFF.

The chain uses TRBV5-1 and TRBJ1-1; TRBD1 might be the D (6 bases). V lost 6 bases to trimming and J lost 4 bases, with 16 bases between them. Germline loops: CDR1 SGHRS, CDR2 YFSETQ. The CDR3 runs 14 residues. CDR3 DNA: TGCGCCAGCACCTTATCACAGGGAACCACTGAAGCTTTCTTT. It is translated as CASTLSQGTTEAFF.

DNA for the CDR3: TGCGCCAGCAGCCGTGGGACAGTGAGCACAGATACGCAGTATTTT. Protein: CASSRGTVSTDTQYF. The V gene is TRBV5-1, the J gene TRBJ2-3, with TRBD1 identical over 7 bases. Trimming at V came to 4 bases and at J to 0 bases, leaving 5 bases not matched to a gene. CDR3 length: 15 amino acids. Looked up from germline, CDR1 is SGHRS and CDR2 is YFSETQ.